This TCR beta chain stems from a study of blood T cell repertoires in COVID-19. About the study: COVID-19 samples, acute and convalescent, were from the United States, Italy and Spain.

Germline-derived CDR1 and CDR2 are MNHEY and SVGAGI. Trimming took off 2 bases at V and 5 bases at J, with 9 bases between the two ends. This CDR3 spans 13 amino acids. Recruits, aged roughly 18 to 89 years, lived in approximately 26 US areas. Recovery meant two consecutive negative NP/OP PCR tests, professional clearance, or resolved symptoms. As processed by the authors: Estimation of nucleated cell counts was performed using reference gene primer amplification. Profiled with immunoSEQ multiplex PCR; TCRdb holds only in-frame clones, not every one. V, J and clone size are taken as reported in that table, and D and trimming were inferred from the DNA itself. The top ten clones hold roughly 2.2% of a sample with hundreds of thousands of clones, 70% to 90% of them seen once.

This receptor was identified in a man aged 25 to 40 who had recovered from COVID-19. The chain carries TRBV6-5 and TRBJ1-1; D may be TRBD1 (5 bases). Material: PBMCs or T cells enriched from blood (not recorded which). The DNA for the CDR3 is TGTGCCAGCAGTTACCCAGGGTGGACTGAAGCTTTCTTT. Translating gives CASSYPGWTEAFF.